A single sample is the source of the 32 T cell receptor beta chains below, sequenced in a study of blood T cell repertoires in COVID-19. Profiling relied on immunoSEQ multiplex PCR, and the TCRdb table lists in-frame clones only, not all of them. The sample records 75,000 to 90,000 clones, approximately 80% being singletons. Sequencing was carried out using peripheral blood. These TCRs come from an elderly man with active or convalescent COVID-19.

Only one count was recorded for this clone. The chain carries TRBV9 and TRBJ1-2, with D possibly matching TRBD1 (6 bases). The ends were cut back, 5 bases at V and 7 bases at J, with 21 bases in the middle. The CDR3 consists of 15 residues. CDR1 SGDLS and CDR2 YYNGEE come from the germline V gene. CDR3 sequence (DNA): TGTGCCAGCAGACCCGCGACAGGTTCCGGTGGTGGCTACACCTTC. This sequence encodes CASRPATGSGGGYTF.

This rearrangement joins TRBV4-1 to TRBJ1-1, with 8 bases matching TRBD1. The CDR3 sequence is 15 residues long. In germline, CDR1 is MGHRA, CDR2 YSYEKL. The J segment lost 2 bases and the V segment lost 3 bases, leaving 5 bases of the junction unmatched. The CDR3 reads CASSHGQGPNTEAFF. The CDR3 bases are TGCGCCAGCAGCCACGGACAGGGCCCCAACACTGAAGCTTTCTTT.

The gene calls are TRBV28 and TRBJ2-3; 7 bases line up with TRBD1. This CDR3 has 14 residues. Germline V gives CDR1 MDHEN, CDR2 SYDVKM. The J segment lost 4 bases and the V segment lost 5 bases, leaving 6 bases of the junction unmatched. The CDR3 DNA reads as TGTGCCAGCAGTAAGGGGGCTCGCGCAGATACGCAGTATTTT. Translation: CASSKGARADTQYF.

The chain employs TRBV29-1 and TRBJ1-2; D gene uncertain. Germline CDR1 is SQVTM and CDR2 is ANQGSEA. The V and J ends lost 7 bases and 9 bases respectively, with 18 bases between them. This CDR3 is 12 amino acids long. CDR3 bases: TGCAGCGCTTCGGGGTCCTGGGATCGCTACACCTTC. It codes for CSASGSWDRYTF. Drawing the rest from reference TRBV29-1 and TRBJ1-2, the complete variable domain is SAVISQKPSRDICQRGTSLTIQCQVDSQVTMMFWYRQQPGQSLTLIATANQGSEATYESGFVIDKFPISRPNLTFSTLTVSNMSPEDSSIYLCSASGSWDRYTFGSGTRLTVV.

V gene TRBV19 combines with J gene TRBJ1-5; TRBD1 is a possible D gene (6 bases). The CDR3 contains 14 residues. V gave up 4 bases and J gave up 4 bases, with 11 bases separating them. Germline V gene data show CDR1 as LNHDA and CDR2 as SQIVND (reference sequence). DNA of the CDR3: TGTGCCAGTAGTACTAACAGGGCTAATCAGCCCCAGCATTTT. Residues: CASSTNRANQPQHF.

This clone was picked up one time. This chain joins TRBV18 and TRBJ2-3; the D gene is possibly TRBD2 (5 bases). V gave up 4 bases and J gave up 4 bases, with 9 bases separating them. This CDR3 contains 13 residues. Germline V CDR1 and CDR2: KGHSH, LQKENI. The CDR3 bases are TGTGCCAGCTCACAAAGGGAGTCAGATACGCAGTATTTT. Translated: CASSQRESDTQYF.

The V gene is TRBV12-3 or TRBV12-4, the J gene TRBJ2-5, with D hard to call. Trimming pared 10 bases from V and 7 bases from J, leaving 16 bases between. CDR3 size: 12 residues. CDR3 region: CAIPDSFGTQYF. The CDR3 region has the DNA TGTGCCATCCCAGACTCATTCGGGACCCAGTACTTC.

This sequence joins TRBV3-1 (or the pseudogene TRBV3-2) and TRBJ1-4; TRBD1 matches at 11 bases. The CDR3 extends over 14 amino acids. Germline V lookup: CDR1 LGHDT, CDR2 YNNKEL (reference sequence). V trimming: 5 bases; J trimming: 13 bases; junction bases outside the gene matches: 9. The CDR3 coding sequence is TGTGCCAGCAGCAGAGGGACAGGGGGGATGGGACTGTTTTTT. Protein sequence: CASSRGTGGMGLFF.

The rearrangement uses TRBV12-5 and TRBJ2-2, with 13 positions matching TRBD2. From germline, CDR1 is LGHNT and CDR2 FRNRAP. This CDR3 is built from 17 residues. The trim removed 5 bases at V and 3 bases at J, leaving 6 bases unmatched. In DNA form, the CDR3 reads TGTGCTAGTGGTCCTAGGACTAGCGGGAGAGACACCGGGGAGCTGTTTTTT. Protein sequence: CASGPRTSGRDTGELFF.

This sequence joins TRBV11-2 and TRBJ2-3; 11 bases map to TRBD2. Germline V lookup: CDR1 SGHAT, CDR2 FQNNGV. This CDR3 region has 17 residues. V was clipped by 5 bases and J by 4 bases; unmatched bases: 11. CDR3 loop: CASSPRLAGPPADTQYF. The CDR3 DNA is TGTGCCAGCAGCCCCCGACTAGCGGGGCCCCCAGCAGATACGCAGTATTTT.

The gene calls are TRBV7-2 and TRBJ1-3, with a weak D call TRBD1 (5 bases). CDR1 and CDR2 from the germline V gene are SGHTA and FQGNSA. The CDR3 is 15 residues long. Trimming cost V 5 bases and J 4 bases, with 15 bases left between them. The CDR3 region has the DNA TGTGCCAGCAGCCGCCTGGGGGGGAACGGAAACACCATATATTTT. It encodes CASSRLGGNGNTIYF.

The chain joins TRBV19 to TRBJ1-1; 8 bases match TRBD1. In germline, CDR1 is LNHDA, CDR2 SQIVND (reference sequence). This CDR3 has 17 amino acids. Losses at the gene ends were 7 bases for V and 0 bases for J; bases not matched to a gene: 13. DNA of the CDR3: TGTGCCAGTACCTCCGGACAGGGATCTTGGATGAACACTGAAGCTTTCTTT. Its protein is CASTSGQGSWMNTEAFF.

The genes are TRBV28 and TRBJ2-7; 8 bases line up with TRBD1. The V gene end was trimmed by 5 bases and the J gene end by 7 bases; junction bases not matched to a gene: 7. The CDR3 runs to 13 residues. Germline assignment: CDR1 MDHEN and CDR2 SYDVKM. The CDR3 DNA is TGTGCCAGCAGTGCAATGACAGGGGCAGAGCAGTACGTC. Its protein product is CASSAMTGAEQYV.

The CDR3 sequence is CASSLEQIAGGRPQYF. CDR3 nucleotide sequence: TGCGCCAGCAGCTTAGAGCAAATAGCGGGGGGCCGGCCCCAGTACTTC. V and J are TRBV5-1 and TRBJ2-5; 10 bases match TRBD2. The junction had 13 bases not matched to a gene; V was cut back by 2 bases and J by 9 bases. CDR1 and CDR2 (germline): SGHRS, YFSETQ. CDR3 size: 16 residues.

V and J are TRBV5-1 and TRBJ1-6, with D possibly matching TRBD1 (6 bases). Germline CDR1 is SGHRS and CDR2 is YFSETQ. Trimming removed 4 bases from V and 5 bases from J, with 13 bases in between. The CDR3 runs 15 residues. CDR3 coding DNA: TGCGCCAGCAGCCTAGTACAGGGCGATAATTCACCCCTCCACTTT. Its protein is CASSLVQGDNSPLHF.

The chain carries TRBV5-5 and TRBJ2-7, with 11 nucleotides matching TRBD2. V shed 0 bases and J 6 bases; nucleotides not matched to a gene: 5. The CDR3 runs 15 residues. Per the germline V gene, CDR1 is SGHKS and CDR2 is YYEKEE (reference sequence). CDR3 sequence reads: CASSLVTSGSREQYV. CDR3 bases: TGTGCCAGCAGCTTGGTCACTAGCGGGAGTCGCGAGCAGTACGTC.

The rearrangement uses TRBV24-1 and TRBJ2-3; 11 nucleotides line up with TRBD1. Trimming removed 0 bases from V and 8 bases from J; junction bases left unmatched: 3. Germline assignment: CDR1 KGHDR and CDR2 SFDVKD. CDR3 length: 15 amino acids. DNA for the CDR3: TGTGCCACCAGTGATTTGAGCGGACAGGGGGCTACGCAGTATTTT. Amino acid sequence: CATSDLSGQGATQYF.

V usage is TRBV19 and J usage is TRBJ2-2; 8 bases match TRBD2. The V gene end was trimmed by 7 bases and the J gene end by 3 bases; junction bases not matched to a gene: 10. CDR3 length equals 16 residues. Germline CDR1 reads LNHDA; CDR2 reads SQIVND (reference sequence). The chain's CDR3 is CASTYDGGADTGELFF. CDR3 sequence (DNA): TGTGCCAGTACCTATGACGGGGGGGCCGACACCGGGGAGCTGTTTTTT.

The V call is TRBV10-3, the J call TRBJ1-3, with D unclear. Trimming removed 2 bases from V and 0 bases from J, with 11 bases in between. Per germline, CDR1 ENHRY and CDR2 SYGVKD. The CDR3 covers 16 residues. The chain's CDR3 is CAISEPTASSGNTIYF. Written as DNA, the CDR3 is TGTGCCATCAGTGAGCCTACAGCCAGCTCTGGAAACACCATATATTTT.

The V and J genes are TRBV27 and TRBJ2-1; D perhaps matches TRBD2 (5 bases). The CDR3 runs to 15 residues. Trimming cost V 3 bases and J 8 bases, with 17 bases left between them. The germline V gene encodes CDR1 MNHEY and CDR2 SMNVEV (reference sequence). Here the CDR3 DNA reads TGTGCCAGCAGTTTGAGCGGACGTATTTTGGATGAGCAGTTCTTC. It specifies CASSLSGRILDEQFF.

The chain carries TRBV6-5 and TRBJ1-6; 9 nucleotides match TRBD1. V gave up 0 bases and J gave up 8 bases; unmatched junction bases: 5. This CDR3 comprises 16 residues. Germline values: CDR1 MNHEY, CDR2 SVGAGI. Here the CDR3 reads CASSYSETGGYSPLHF. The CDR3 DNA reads TGTGCCAGCAGTTACTCAGAGACAGGGGGATATTCACCCCTCCACTTT.

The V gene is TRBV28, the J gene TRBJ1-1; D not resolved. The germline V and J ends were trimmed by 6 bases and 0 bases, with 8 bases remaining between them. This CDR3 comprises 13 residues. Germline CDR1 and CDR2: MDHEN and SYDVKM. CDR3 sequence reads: CASSDRVNTEAFF. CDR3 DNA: TGTGCCAGCAGCGATAGAGTGAACACTGAAGCTTTCTTT.

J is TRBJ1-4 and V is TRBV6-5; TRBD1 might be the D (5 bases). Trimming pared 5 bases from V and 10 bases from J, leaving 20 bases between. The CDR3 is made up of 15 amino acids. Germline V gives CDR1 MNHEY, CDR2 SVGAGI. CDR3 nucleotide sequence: TGTGCCAGCAGTCCCACCCGCCTTGGGAGGGGAAAACTGTTTTTT. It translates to CASSPTRLGRGKLFF.

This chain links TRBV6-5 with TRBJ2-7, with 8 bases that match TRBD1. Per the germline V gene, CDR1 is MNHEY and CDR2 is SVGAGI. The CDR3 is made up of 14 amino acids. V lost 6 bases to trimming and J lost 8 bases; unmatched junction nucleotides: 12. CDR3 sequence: CASRKTGQGGQQYV. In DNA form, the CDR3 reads TGTGCCAGCAGAAAAACCGGACAGGGCGGTCAGCAGTACGTC.

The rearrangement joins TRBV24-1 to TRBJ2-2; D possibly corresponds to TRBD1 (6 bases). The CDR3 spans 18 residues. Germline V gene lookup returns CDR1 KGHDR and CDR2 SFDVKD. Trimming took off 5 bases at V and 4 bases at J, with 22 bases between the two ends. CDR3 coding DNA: TGTGCCACCAGTGCGATTACTATTTACAGGGCCGGCACCGGGGAGCTGTTTTTT. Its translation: CATSAITIYRAGTGELFF.

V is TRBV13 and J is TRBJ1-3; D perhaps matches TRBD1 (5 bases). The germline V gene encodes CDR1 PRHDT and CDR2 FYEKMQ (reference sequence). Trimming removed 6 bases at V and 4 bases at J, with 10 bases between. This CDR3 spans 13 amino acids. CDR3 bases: TGTGCCAGCAGAGGGGCAACGGGAAACACCATATATTTT. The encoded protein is CASRGATGNTIYF.

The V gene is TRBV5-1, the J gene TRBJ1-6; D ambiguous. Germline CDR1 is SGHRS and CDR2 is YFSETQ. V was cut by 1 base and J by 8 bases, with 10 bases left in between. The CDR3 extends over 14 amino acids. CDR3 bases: TGCGCCAGCAGCTTGCGCCTGGCAGATTCACCCCTCCACTTT. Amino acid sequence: CASSLRLADSPLHF. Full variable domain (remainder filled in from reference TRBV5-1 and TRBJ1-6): KAGVTQTPRYLIKTRGQQVTLSCSPISGHRSVSWYQQTPGQGLQFLFEYFSETQRNKGNFPGRFSGRQFSNSRSEMNVSTLELGDSALYLCASSLRLADSPLHFGNGTRLTVT.

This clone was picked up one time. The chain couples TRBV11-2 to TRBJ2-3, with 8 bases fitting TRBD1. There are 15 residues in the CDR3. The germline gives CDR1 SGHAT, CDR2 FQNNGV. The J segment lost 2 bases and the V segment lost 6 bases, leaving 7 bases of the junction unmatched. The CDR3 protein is CASSFTGGFTDTQYF. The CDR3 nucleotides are TGTGCCAGCAGTTTTACAGGGGGTTTCACAGATACGCAGTATTTT.

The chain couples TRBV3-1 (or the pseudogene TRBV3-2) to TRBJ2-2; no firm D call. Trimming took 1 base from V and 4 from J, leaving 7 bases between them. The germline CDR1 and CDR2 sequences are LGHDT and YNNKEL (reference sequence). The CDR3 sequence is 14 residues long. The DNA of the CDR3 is TGTGCCAGCAGCCAAGGGGCAGCCACCGGGGAGCTGTTTTTT. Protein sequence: CASSQGAATGELFF.

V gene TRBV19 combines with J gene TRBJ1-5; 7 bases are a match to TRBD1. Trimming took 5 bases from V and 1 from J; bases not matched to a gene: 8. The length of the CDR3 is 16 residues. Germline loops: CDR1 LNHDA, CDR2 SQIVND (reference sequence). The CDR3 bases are TGTGCCAGTAGTCATCCAACAGGGGCGAGCAATCAGCCCCAGCATTTT. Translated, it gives CASSHPTGASNQPQHF.

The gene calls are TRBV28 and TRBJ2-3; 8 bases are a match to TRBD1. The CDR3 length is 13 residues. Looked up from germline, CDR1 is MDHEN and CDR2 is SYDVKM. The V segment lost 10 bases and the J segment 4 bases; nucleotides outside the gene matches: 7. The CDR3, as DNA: TGTGCCACCCGCACAGGGGGAGCAGATACGCAGTATTTT. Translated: CATRTGGADTQYF.

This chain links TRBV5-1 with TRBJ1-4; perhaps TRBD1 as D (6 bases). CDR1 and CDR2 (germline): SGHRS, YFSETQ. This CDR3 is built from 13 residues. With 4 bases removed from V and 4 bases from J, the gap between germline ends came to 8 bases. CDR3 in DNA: TGCGCCAGCAGCCGGGACAATAATGAAAAACTGTTTTTT. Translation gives CASSRDNNEKLFF.